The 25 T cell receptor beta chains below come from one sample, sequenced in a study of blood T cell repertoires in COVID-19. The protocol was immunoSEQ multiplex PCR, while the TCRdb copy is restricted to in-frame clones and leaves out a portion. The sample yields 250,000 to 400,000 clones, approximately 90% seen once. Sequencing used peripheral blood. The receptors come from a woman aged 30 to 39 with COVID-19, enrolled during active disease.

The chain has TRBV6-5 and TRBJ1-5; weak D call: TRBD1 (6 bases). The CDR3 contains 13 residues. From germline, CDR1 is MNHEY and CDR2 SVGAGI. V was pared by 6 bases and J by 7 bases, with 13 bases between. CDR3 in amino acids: CASSLRGAQPQHF. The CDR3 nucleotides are TGTGCCAGCAGCCTCAGGGGCGCGCAGCCCCAGCATTTT.

CDR3 in amino acids: CASSPDTPGTSGYNEQFF. The CDR3 coding sequence is TGTGCCAGTAGTCCCGATACTCCCGGGACTAGCGGCTACAATGAGCAGTTCTTC. The chain employs TRBV19 and TRBJ2-1, with 11 bases fitting TRBD2. Germline loops: CDR1 LNHDA, CDR2 SQIVND (reference sequence). This CDR3 contains 18 residues. Germline trimming cut 5 bases from V and 3 bases from J; bases unmatched to any gene: 12.

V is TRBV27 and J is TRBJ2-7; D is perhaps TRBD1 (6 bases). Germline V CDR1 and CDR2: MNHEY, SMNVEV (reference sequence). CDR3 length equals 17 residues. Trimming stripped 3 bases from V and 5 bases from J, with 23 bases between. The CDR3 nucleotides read TGTGCCAGCAGTTTCGACGAAACAGGGTGGGTTTCTCACGAGCAGTACTTC. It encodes CASSFDETGWVSHEQYF.

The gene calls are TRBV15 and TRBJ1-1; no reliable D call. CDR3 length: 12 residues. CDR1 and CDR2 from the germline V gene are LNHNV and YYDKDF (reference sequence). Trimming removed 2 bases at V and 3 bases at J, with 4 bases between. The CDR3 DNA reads TGTGCCACCAGCAGATCCGACACTGAAGCTTTCTTT. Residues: CATSRSDTEAFF.

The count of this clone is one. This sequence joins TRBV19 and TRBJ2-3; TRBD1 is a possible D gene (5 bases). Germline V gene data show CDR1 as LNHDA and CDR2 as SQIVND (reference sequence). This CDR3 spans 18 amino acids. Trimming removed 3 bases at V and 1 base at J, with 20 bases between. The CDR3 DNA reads TGTGCCAGTAGTATGTGGCAGGGATATGGTCTTGGCACAGATACGCAGTATTTT. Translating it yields CASSMWQGYGLGTDTQYF.

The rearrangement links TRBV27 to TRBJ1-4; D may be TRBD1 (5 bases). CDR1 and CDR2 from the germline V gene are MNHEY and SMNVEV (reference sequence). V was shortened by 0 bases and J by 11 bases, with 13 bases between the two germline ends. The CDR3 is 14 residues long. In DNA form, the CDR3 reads TGTGCCAGCAGTTTATCGACGGGGGGTAGGAAACTGTTTTTT. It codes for CASSLSTGGRKLFF.

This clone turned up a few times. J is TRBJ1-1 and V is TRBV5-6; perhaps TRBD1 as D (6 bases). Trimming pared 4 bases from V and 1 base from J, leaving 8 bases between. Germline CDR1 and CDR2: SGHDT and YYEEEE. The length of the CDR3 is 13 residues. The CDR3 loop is CASSEGENTEAFF. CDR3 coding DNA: TGTGCCAGCAGCGAGGGGGAGAACACTGAAGCTTTCTTT.

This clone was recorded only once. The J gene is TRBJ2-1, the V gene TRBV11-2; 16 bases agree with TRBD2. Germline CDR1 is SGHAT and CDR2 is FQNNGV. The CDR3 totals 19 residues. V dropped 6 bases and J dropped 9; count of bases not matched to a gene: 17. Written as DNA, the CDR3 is TGTGCCAGCAGAGCCAGGCGGGGACTAGCGGGGGGGCGCCTTTCTGAGCAGTTCTTC. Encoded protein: CASRARRGLAGGRLSEQFF.

CDR3 bases: TGTGCCAGCAGTCCCCTTGGACAGAGCCTCCAAGAGACCCAGTACTTC. Protein: CASSPLGQSLQETQYF. J is TRBJ2-5 and V is TRBV6-6; perhaps TRBD1 as D (6 bases). V was shortened by 5 bases and J by 1 base, with 17 bases between the two germline ends. The CDR3 totals 16 residues. CDR1 and CDR2 (germline): MNHNY, SVGAGI (reference sequence).

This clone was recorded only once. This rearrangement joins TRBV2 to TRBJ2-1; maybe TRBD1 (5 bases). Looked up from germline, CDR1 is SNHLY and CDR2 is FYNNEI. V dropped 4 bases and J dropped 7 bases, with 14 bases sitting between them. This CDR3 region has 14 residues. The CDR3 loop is CASSVVKGANEQFF. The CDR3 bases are TGTGCCAGCAGTGTGGTCAAAGGGGCTAATGAGCAGTTCTTC. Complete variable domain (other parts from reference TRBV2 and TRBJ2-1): EPEVTQTPSHQVTQMGQEVILRCVPISNHLYFYWYRQILGQKVEFLVSFYNNEISEKSEIFDDQFSVERPDGSNFTLKIRSTKLEDSAMYFCASSVVKGANEQFFGPGTRLTVL.

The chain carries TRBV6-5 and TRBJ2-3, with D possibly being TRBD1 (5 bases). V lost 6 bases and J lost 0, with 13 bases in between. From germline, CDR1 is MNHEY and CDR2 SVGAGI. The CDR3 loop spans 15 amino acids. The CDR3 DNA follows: TGTGCCAGCAGACCCGACAGCATTAGCACAGATACGCAGTATTTT. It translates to CASRPDSISTDTQYF.

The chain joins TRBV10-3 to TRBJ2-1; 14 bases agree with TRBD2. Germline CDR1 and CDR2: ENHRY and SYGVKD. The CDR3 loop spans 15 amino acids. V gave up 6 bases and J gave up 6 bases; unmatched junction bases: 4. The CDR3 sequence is CAISLTSGGANEQFF. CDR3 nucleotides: TGTGCCATCAGCCTGACTAGCGGGGGGGCCAATGAGCAGTTCTTC.

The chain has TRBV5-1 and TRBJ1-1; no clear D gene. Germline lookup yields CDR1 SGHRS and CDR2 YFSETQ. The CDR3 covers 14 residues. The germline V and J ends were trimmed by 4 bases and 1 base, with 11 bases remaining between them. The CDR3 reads CASSQRTGNTEAFF. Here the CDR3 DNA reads TGCGCCAGCAGCCAGAGGACTGGGAACACTGAAGCTTTCTTT.

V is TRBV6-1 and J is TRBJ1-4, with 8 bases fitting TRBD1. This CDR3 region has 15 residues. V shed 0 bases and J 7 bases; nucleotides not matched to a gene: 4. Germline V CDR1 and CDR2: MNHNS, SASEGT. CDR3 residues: CASSEATGEAEKLFF. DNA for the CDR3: TGTGCCAGCAGTGAAGCGACAGGGGAGGCTGAAAAACTGTTTTTT.

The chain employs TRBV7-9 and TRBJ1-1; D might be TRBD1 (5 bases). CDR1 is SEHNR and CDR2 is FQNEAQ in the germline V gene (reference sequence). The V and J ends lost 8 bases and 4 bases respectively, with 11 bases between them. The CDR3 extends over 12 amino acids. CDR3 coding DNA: TGTGCCAGCGGGGGGTTGGGCACTGAAGCTTTCTTT. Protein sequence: CASGGLGTEAFF.

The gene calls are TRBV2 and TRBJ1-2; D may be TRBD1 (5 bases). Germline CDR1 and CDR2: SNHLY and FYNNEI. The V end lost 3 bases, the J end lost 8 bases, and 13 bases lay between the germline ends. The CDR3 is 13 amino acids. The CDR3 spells CASSDLTARGYTF. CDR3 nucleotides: TGTGCCAGCAGTGACCTGACAGCCCGGGGCTACACCTTC.

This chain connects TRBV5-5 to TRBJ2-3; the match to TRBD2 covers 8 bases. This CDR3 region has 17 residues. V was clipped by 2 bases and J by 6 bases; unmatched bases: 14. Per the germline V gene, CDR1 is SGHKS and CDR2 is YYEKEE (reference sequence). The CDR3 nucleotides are TGTGCCAGCAGCTTCTTGCGGGGGGTCCAACGCGGGGATACGCAGTATTTT. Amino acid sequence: CASSFLRGVQRGDTQYF.

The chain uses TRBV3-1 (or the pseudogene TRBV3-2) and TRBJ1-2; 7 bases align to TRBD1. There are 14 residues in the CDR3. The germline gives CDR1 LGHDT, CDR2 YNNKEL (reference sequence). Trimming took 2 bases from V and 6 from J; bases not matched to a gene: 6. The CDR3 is CASSQSTGANGYTF. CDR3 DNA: TGTGCCAGCAGCCAATCAACAGGGGCTAATGGCTACACCTTC.

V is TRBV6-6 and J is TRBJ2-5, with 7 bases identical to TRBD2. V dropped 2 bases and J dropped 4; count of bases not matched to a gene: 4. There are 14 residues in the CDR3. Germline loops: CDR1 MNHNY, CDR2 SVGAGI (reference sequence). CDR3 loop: CASSYRGVRETQYF. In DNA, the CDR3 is TGTGCCAGCAGTTACCGGGGGGTCCGAGAGACCCAGTACTTC.

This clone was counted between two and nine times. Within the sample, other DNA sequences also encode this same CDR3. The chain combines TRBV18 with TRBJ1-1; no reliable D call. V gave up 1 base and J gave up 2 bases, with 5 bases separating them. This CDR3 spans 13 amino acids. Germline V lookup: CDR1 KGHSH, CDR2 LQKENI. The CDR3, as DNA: TGTGCCAGCTCACCACGCGGTAACACTGAAGCTTTCTTT. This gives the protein CASSPRGNTEAFF.

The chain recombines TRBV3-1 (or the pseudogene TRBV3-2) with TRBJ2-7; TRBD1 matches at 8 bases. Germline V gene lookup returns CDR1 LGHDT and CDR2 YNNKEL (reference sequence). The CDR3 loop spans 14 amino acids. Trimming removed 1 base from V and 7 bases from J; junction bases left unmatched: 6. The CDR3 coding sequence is TGTGCCAGCAGCCAAGCCAGGGGGCGCGTGGAGCAGTACTTC. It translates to CASSQARGRVEQYF.

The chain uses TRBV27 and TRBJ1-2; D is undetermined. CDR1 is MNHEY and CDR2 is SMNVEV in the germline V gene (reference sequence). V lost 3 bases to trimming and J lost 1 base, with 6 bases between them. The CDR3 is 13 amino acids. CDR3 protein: CASSFASNYGYTF. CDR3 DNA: TGTGCCAGCAGTTTCGCCAGTAACTATGGCTACACCTTC.

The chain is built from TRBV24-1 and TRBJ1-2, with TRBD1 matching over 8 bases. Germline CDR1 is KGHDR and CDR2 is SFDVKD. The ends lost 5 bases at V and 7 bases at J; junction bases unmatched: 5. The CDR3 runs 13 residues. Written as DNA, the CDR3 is TGTGCCACCAGTGCCCCGGACAGGGCTGGCTACACCTTC. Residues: CATSAPDRAGYTF.

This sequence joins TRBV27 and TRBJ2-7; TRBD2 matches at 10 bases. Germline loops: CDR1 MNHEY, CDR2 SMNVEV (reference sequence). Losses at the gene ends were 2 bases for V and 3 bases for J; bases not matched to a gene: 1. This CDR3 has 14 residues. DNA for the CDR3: TGTGCCAGCAGTTTAATAGCGGGGGGCTACGAGCAGTACTTC. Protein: CASSLIAGGYEQYF.

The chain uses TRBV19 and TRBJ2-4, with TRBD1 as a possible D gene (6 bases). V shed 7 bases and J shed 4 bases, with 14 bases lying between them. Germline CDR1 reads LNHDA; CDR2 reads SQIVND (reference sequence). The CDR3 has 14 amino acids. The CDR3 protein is CASKIQQGKNIQYF. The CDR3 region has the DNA TGTGCCAGTAAAATACAACAGGGAAAAAACATTCAGTACTTC.